The TCR beta chain under discussion was sequenced for a study of early T cells in non-severe SARS-CoV-2 infection (dated by TCRdb to the early 2020s). At the level of the whole study: Bulk RNA from unsorted whole blood was used for TCR sequencing, so alpha and beta chains could not be paired.

Libraries were built with 5' RACE. The data were produced on a NextSeq 500. In the TCR library protocol, unique molecular identifiers were attached to individual cDNA molecules to correct for PCR bias and sequencing error. Both TCR alpha and beta chains were sequenced, and tight co-correlation was observed between alpha and beta sequence abundances in each sample. Concerning the study's data processing: Decombinator V4 was used to annotate the V gene, J gene and CDR3 of the TCR sequences. Expanded TCRs were defined as changing significantly between any two time points under a Poisson model with p below 0.0001. TCR abundances were normalised to the total number of TCRs sequenced per sample and expressed as counts per million. MAIT TCRs were defined by TRAV1-2 paired with TRAJ12, TRAJ20 or TRAJ33, and iNKT TCRs by TRAV10 paired with TRAJ18. A search of VDJdb, accessed on 1 November 2021, was run for TCRs annotated to CMV, EBV and SARS-CoV-2, with TCRs annotated for multiple antigens excluded. TCRdb took the public reads, trimmed them with fastp at Q25, ran MiXCR for clone calling and kept in-frame beta chains. One record per CDR3 amino acid sequence lists the most common genes and DNA. For this entry, the V and J calls and clone size follow TCRdb and not the study's own pipeline. In all, the sample holds some 98,000 distinct CDR3 sequences, and over 15% of those were seen once. The ten top clones hold over 0.95% of the sample.

The paper as a whole reports these results and caveats: VDJdb matching was skewed toward anti-spike CD8 responses, so virus-specific expansions were likely underestimated and private and CD4 specificities were missed.

Notes on this clonotype: It lacks a known antigen. No much larger clonotype is one base removed from it; base qualities were not supplied.

A case-control design nested within a healthcare worker cohort in London, UK, was used, with weekly nasopharyngeal swab PCR tests and blood sampling performed. Healthcare workers were recruited between 23 and 31 March 2020, during the week of the UK lockdown, and were followed weekly for up to roughly 16 weeks. The CDR3 goes from the cysteine to the phenylalanine over 14 residues. The DNA shown is the 42-base CDR3, in frame from base 1. Here V drops 7 bases and J drops 5 bases, and the junction holds 6 bases not matched to any gene. Looking up the germline V gene yields CDR1 SGHTA and CDR2 FQGNSA. Material for sequencing was whole blood. The chain employs TRBV7-2 and TRBJ2-3; 10 bases in the junction line up with TRBD1. The source of this sequence is an adult who was a healthcare worker with PCR-confirmed SARS-CoV-2 infection or an uninfected control (not recorded which). The CDR3 in this case is CASTLTGGLDTQYF. The DNA is as follows: TGTGCCAGCACCCTGACAGGGGGCCTAGATACGCAGTATTTT.